This record looks at one TCR beta chain sequence and its context. What it recognizes is unknown. These data belong to a study of CD8 T cells in Susac syndrome. With random hexamers, roughly 0.5 to 1 ug RNA was reverse transcribed. TCR beta CDR3 was amplified by immunoSEQ covering 54 Vbeta and 13 Jbeta. Each CDR3 protein is one row after TCRdb ran MiXCR on the immunoSEQ multiplex PCR reads. The repertoire holds approximately 200,000 distinct CDR3 sequences, with 95% as singletons. Study results and caveats: As acknowledged by the study, its TCR sequencing and HLA analysis included a relatively small number of individuals.

Germline CDR1 reads DFQATT; CDR2 reads SNEGSKA (reference sequence). CDR3 size: 14 residues. V was trimmed by 3 bases and J by 0 bases, leaving 11 bases between them. TEMRA cells were FACS-enriched, with CD8+ and CD4+ T cells isolated negatively. The sequence was obtained from a human donor with multiple sclerosis. The sequenced sample consisted of CD4+ T cells from PBMCs. The chain employs TRBV20-1 and TRBJ1-1; perhaps TRBD1 as D (6 bases). The CDR3 sequence is CSASGQLMNTEAFF. In DNA, the CDR3 is TGCAGTGCTAGCGGACAGCTCATGAACACTGAAGCTTTCTTT.